Given below is one T cell receptor (beta chain) in context. As yet, its antigen is unknown. The data derive from a study of shared clonotypes between healthy human individuals. Data came from immunoSEQ multiplex PCR; TCRdb stores just in-frame clones and leaves some out. The sample holds approximately 2.1 million clones, 93% seen once. V lost 6 bases and J 2 bases, leaving 11 bases between the germline ends. Germline loops: CDR1 ENHRY, CDR2 SYGVKD. This CDR3 is 13 amino acids long. Donors were Caucasian adults residing in Nashville, Tennessee, USA. Broader study findings: Generation probability values for non-shared clonotypes were lower than those for clonotypes shared by all four donors.

The V gene is TRBV10-3, the J gene TRBJ2-7; D is ambiguous. The sample taken for sequencing was naive CD4+ T cells from PBMCs. Specified subset: CD45RA+ positively selected. The source is a man aged 18-30 years in good health. Some clones in this sample may be carry-over from other donors' samples. The CDR3 nucleotides read TGTGCCATCAGCGGACGGGTCACCTACGAGCAGTACTTC. Its protein product is CAISGRVTYEQYF.